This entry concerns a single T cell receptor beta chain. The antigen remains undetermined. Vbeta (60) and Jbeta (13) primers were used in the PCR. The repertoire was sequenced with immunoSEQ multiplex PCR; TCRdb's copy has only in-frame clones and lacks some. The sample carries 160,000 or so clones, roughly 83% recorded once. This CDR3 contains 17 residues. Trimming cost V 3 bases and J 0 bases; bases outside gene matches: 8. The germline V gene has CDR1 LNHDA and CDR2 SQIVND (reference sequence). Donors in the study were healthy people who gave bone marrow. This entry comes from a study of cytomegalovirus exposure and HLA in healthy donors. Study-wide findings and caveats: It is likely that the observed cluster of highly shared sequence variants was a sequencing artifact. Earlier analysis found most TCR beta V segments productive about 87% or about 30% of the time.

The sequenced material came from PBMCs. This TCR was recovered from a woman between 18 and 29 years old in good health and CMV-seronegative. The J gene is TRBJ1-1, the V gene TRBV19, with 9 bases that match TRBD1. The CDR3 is CASSICGQGCMNTEAFF. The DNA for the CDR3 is TGTGCCAGTAGTATTTGCGGACAGGGGTGTATGAACACTGAAGCTTTCTTT.